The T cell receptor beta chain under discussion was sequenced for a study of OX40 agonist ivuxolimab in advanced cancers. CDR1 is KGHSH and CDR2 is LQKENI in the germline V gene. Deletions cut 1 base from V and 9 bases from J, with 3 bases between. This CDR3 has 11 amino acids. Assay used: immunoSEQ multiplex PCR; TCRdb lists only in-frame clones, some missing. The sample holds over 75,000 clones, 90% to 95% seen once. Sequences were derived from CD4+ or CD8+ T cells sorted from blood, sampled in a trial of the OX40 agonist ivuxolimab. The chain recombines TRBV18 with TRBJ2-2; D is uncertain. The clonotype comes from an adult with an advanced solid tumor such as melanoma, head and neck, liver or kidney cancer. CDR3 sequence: CASSPQRELFF. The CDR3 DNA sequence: TGTGCCAGCTCACCACAGCGGGAGCTGTTTTTT.